This passage covers 10 T cell receptor beta chains from one sample sequenced in a study of identical twins. TCRdb recomputed calls from the 5' RACE reads with MiXCR, one row per CDR3 protein. The table has approximately 620,000 distinct CDR3 sequences, about 9.4% seen once. These same data were also listed under a study on yellow fever vaccine responses in identical twins.

The sample consisted of PBMCs. The source is a woman between 18 and 30 years old in good health.

This clonotype turned up a few times. The chain carries TRBV3-1 and TRBJ2-5; 8 nucleotides match TRBD2. This CDR3 spans 17 amino acids. The V and J ends lost 0 bases and 2 bases, in that order; junction bases with no gene match: 8. Germline V lookup: CDR1 LGHDT, CDR2 YNNKEL (reference sequence). The CDR3 spells CASSQELSAGGQETQYF. CDR3 in DNA: TGTGCCAGCAGCCAAGAATTGTCGGCGGGGGGACAAGAGACCCAGTACTTC.

This clonotype was seen a handful of times. This chain links TRBV25-1 with TRBJ1-1; D is unresolved. Trimming took off 4 bases at V and 5 bases at J, with 20 bases between the two ends. The CDR3 totals 16 residues. From germline, CDR1 is MGHDK and CDR2 SYGVNS. The CDR3 DNA reads TGTGCCAGCAGTGTCGCTTGGTCGACCCGAGGAACTGAAGCTTTCTTT. This gives the protein CASSVAWSTRGTEAFF.

In the case of this clonotype: A much larger clonotype is one base distant, so this may be a read error. The rearrangement links TRBV7-2 to TRBJ2-7; 7 bases map to TRBD2. Germline CDR1 and CDR2: SGHTA and FQGNSA. This CDR3 region has 12 residues. The ends lost 4 bases at V and 3 bases at J; junction bases unmatched: 0. As DNA, the CDR3 is TGTGCCAGCAGCTGGACTAGCTACGAGCAGTACTTC. Its translation: CASSWTSYEQYF.

This clonotype was seen many times. The J gene is TRBJ1-1, the V gene TRBV28; D gene uncertain. This CDR3 is 11 amino acids long. Trimming pared 4 bases from V and 7 bases from J, leaving 7 bases between. Germline CDR1 and CDR2: MDHEN and SYDVKM. The CDR3 region has the DNA TGTGCCAGCAGTTCACAGATTGAAGCTTTCTTT. Translating it yields CASSSQIEAFF.

The rearrangement links TRBV5-1 to TRBJ2-1; 11 nucleotides line up with TRBD2. V was clipped by 6 bases and J by 6 bases; unmatched bases: 17. Per germline, CDR1 SGHRS and CDR2 YFSETQ. This CDR3 has 18 amino acids. This CDR3 is CASTLAGGPSSGGNEQFF. The CDR3, as DNA: TGCGCCAGCACCTTAGCGGGAGGGCCTAGTAGCGGAGGCAATGAGCAGTTCTTC.

This rearrangement joins TRBV6-1 to TRBJ1-2, with 9 nucleotides matching TRBD1. Unmatched junction bases numbered 7, after V lost 4 bases and J lost 4 bases. The CDR3 sequence is 15 residues long. Germline CDR1 MNHNS, CDR2 SASEGT. The CDR3, as DNA: TGTGCCAGCAGTGGAACAACGACAGGGGGCTATGGCTACACCTTC. As protein: CASSGTTTGGYGYTF.

This sequence joins TRBV7-2 and TRBJ2-5, with a possible D match to TRBD1 (5 bases). This CDR3 comprises 14 residues. Between the trimmed V and J ends, which lost 1 base and 5 bases, there was a span of 11 bases. CDR1 is SGHTA, CDR2 FQGNSA, per germline. DNA for the CDR3: TGTGCCAGCAGCTTAGATAGGGGAATGGAGACCCAGTACTTC. This gives the protein CASSLDRGMETQYF.

The chain has TRBV20-1 and TRBJ2-5; 11 positions agree with TRBD2. The V and J ends lost 6 bases and 1 base, in that order; junction bases with no gene match: 10. This CDR3 is built from 16 residues. Looked up from germline, CDR1 is DFQATT and CDR2 is SNEGSKA (reference sequence). In DNA, the CDR3 is TGCAGTGCCACCGGACCGGGACTAGCGGTCCAAGAGACCCAGTACTTC. As protein: CSATGPGLAVQETQYF.

This clonotype occurred a few times. This chain joins TRBV7-2 and TRBJ2-6; no reliable D call. From germline, CDR1 is SGHTA and CDR2 FQGNSA. The V end lost 8 bases, the J end lost 1 base, and 6 bases lay between the germline ends. The CDR3 is 13 amino acids. The DNA of the CDR3 is TGTGCCAGCGGCGAATCTGGGGCCAACGTCCTGACTTTC. It codes for CASGESGANVLTF.

The chain employs TRBV7-9 and TRBJ2-1; D tentatively fits TRBD1 or TRBD2 (5 bases each). Germline V CDR1 and CDR2: SEHNR, FQNEAQ (reference sequence). The CDR3 extends over 15 amino acids. Trimming cost V 5 bases and J 7 bases, with 18 bases left between them. Written as DNA, the CDR3 is TGTGCCAGCAGCCCTCCGGGGCTAGCAAGTAATGAGCAGTTCTTC. Protein: CASSPPGLASNEQFF.